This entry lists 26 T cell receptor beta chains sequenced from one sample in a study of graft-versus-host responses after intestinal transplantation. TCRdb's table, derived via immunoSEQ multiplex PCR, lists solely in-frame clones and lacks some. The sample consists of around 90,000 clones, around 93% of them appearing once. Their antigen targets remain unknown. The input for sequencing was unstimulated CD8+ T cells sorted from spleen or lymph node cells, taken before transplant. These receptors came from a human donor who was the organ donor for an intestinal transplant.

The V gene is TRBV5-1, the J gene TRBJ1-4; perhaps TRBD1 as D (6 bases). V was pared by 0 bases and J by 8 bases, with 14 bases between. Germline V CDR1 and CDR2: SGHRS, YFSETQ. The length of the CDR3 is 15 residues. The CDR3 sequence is CASSLAGGAGEKLFF. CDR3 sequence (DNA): TGCGCCAGCAGCTTGGCCGGGGGGGCCGGGGAAAAACTGTTTTTT.

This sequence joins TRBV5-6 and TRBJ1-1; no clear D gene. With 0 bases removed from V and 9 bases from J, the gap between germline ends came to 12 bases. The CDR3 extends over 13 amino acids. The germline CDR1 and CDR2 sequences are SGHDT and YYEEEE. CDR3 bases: TGTGCCAGCAGCTTGGGGGCCAGGCCTCAAGCTTTCTTT. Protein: CASSLGARPQAFF.

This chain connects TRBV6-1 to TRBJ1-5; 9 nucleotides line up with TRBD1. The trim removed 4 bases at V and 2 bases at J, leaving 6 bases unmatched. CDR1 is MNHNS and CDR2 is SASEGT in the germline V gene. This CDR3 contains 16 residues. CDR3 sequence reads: CASSADRGWGNQPQHF. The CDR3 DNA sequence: TGTGCCAGCAGTGCCGACAGGGGGTGGGGCAATCAGCCCCAGCATTTT.

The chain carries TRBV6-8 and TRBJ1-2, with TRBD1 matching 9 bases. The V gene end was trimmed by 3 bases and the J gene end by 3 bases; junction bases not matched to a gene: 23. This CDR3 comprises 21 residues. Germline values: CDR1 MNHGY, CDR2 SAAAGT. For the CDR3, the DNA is TGTGCCAGCAGTTATTTCGACCCGGGACAGGGAGCCCCAACGCCATACTATGGCTACACCTTC. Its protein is CASSYFDPGQGAPTPYYGYTF.

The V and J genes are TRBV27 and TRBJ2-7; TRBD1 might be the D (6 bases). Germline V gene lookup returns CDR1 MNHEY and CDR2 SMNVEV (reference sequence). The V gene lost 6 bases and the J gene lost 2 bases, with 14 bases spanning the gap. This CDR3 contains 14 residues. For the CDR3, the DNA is TGTGCCAGCAGACCCATGACAGGAACCTACGAGCAGTACTTC. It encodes CASRPMTGTYEQYF.

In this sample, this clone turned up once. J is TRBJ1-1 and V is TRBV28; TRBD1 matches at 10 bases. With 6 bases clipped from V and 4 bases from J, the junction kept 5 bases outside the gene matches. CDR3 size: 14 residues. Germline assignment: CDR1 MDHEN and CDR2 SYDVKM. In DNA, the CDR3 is TGTGCCAGCAGCGACAGGGGGCTTGGCACTGAAGCTTTCTTT. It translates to CASSDRGLGTEAFF.

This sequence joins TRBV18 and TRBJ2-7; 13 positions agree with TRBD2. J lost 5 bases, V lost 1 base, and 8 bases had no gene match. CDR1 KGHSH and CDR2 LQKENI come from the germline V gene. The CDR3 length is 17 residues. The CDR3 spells CASSPLGTSGIFHEQYF. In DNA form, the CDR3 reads TGTGCCAGCTCACCACTGGGGACTAGCGGGATCTTCCACGAGCAGTACTTC.

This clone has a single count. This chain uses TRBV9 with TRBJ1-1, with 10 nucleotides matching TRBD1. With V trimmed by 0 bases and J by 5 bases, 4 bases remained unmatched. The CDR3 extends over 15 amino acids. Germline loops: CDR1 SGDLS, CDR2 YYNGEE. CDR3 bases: TGTGCCAGCAGCGTAGACGGGGACAGGGGAACTGAAGCTTTCTTT. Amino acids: CASSVDGDRGTEAFF.

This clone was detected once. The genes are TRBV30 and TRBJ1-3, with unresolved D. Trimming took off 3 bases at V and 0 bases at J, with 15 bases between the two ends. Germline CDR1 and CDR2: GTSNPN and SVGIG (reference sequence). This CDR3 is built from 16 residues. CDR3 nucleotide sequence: TGTGCCTGGAGCTTAAGGCAGGTACTCTCTGGAAACACCATATATTTT. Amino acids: CAWSLRQVLSGNTIYF.

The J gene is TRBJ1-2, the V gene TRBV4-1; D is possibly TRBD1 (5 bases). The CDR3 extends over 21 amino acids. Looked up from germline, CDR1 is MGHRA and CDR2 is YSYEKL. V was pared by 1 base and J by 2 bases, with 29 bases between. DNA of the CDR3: TGCGCCAGCAGCCAAGTTTCTTTACGGGTGTGGGGACGGGAGTGGAACTATGGCTACACCTTC. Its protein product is CASSQVSLRVWGREWNYGYTF.

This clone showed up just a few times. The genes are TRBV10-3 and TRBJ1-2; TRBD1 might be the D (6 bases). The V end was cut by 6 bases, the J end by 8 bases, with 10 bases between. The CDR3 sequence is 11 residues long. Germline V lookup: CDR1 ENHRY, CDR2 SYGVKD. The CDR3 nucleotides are TGTGCCATCAGCGGACAGCTAGGCTACACCTTC. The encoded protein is CAISGQLGYTF.

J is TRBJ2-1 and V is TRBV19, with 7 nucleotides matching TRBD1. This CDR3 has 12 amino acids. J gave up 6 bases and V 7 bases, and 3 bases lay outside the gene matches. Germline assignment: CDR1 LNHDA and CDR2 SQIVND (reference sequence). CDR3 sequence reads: CASTSGGNEQFF. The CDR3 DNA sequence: TGTGCCAGTACATCAGGGGGCAATGAGCAGTTCTTC.

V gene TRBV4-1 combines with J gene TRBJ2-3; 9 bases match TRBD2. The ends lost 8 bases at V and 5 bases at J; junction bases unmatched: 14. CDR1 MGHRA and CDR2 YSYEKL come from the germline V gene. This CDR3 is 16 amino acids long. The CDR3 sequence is CASRPNTGLAGDTQYF. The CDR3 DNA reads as TGCGCCAGCCGCCCTAACACGGGACTAGCAGGAGATACGCAGTATTTT.

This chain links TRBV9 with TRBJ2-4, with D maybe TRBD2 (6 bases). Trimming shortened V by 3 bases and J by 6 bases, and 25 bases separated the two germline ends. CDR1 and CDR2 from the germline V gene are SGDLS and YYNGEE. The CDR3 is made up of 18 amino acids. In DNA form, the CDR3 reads TGTGCCAGCAGCGCTACCTTAAGCGTTACTAGCTCGACAAACATTCAGTACTTC. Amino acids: CASSATLSVTSSTNIQYF.

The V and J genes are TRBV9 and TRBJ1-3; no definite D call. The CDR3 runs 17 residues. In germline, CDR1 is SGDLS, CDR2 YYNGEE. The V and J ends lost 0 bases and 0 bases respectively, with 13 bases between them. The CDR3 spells CASSVEIVLYSGNTIYF. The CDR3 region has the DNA TGTGCCAGCAGCGTAGAAATAGTCCTATACTCTGGAAACACCATATATTTT.

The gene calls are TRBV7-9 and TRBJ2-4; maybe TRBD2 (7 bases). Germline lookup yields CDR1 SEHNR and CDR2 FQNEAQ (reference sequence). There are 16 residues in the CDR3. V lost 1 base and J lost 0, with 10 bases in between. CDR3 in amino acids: CASSLGGGLAKNIQYF. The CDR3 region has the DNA TGTGCCAGCAGCTTAGGGGGGGGCCTAGCCAAAAACATTCAGTACTTC.

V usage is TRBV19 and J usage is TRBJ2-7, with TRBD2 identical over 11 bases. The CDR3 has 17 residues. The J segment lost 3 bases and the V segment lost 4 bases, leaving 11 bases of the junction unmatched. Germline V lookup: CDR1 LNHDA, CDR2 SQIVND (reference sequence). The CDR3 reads CASSTLAGESANYEQYF. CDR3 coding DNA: TGTGCCAGTAGTACACTAGCGGGAGAATCTGCCAACTACGAGCAGTACTTC. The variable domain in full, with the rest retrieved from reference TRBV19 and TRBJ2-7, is DGGITQSPKYLFRKEGQNVTLSCEQNLNHDAMYWYRQDPGQGLRLIYYSQIVNDFQKGDIAEGYSVSREKKESFPLTVTSAQKNPTAFYLCASSTLAGESANYEQYFGPGTRLTVT.

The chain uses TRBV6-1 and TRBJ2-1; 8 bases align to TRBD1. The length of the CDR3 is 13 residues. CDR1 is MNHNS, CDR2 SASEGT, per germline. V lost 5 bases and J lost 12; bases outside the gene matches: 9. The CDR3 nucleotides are TGTGCCAGCAGTAGTCTACAGGGGGGACTGCAGTTCTTC. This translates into CASSSLQGGLQFF.

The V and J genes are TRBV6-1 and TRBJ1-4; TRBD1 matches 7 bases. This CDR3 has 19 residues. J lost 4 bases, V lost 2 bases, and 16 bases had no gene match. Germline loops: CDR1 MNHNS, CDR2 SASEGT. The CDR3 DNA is TGTGCCAGCAGTGAACTCAACCCGTCGACGGACAGGATTAATGAAAAACTGTTTTTT. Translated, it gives CASSELNPSTDRINEKLFF.

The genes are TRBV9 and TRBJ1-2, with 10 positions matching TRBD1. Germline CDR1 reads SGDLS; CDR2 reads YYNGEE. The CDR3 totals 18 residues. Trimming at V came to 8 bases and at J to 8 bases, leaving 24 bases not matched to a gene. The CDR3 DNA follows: TGTGCCAGAACCGACCCTCCCTGCTCCGGGACAGGGGTAGAGGGCTACACCTTC. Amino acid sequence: CARTDPPCSGTGVEGYTF.

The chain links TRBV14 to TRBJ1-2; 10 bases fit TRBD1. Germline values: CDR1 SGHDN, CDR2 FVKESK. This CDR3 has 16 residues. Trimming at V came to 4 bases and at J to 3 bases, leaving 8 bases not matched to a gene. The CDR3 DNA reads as TGTGCCAGCAGCCCGCCCGACAGGGGGCTTTACTATGGCTACACCTTC. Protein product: CASSPPDRGLYYGYTF.

The CDR3 DNA reads as TGTGCCAGCAGCTTCCCTAGCGGGGTGCGTGCAGATACGCAGTATTTT. Encoded protein: CASSFPSGVRADTQYF. The chain links TRBV7-9 to TRBJ2-3; 9 nucleotides align to TRBD2. The ends lost 3 bases at V and 4 bases at J; junction bases unmatched: 8. The germline gives CDR1 SEHNR, CDR2 FQNEAQ (reference sequence). The CDR3 is made up of 16 amino acids.

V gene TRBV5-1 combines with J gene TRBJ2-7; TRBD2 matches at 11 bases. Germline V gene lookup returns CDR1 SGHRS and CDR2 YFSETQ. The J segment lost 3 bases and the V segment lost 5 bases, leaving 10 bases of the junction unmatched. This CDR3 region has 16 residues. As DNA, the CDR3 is TGCGCCAGCAGTGCTAAAGGCGGGACTAGCGGCTACGAGCAGTACTTC. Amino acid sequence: CASSAKGGTSGYEQYF.

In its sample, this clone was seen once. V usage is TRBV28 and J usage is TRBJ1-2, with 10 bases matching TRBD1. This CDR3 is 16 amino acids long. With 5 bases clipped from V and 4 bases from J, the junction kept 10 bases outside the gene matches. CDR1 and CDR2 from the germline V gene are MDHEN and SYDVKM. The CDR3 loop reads CASSQDRTGGAYGYTF. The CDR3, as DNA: TGTGCCAGCAGTCAAGATAGGACAGGGGGAGCCTATGGCTACACCTTC.

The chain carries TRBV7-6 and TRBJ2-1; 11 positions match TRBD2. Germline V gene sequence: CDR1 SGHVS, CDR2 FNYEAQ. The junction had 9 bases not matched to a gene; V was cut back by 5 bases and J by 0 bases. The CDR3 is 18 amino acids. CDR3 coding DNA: TGTGCCAGCAGCCCAAGAGCCGGACTAGCGGGCTCCTACAATGAGCAGTTCTTC. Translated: CASSPRAGLAGSYNEQFF.

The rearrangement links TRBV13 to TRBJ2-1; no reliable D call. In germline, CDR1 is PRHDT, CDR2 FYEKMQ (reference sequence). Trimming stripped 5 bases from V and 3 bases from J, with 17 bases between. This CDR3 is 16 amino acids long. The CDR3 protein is CASSQIRHLFYNEQFF. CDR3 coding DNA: TGTGCCAGCAGCCAAATAAGACATTTGTTCTACAATGAGCAGTTCTTC.